The present T cell receptor beta chain was sequenced within a study of blood T cells in healthy people across ages. The use of a sample-barcoded 5' primer and a J-beta primer mix characterized a second PCR of about 7 to 12 cycles. TCRdb fed the 5' RACE reads into MiXCR, producing one record per CDR3 protein. Among 1.4 million or so distinct CDR3 sequences, approximately 39% were seen once, and the ten largest hold about 4%. In this sample, this clonotype turned up a few times. Germline values: CDR1 MNHEY, CDR2 SMNVEV (reference sequence). Germline trimming cut 3 bases from V and 3 bases from J; bases unmatched to any gene: 8. CDR3 length equals 16 residues.

This chain uses TRBV27 with TRBJ2-4, with TRBD2 matching over 7 bases. Source material: blood. The clonotype comes from a young woman in good health. This CDR3 reads CASSFISGEVKNIQYF. Written as DNA, the CDR3 is TGTGCCAGCAGTTTCATAAGCGGGGAAGTCAAAAACATTCAGTACTTC.